These 19 T cell receptor beta chains were sequenced from one sample in a study of blood T cells in healthy people across ages. It was with a sample-barcoded 5' primer and a J-beta primer mix that a second PCR of about 6 to 12 cycles was run. TCRdb passed the 5' RACE reads through MiXCR, listing each CDR3 protein once. Of roughly 1,500,000 distinct CDR3 sequences listed, almost 35% are singletons. Sample: blood. The receptors originated from a woman between 25 and 40 years old in good health.

This chain links TRBV28 with TRBJ2-1; 9 bases are shared with TRBD2. Germline CDR1 is MDHEN and CDR2 is SYDVKM. The CDR3 length is 14 residues. Germline trimming cut 10 bases from V and 6 bases from J; bases unmatched to any gene: 10. CDR3 in DNA: TGTGCCACCACGGGTAGCGGGGGACTCAATGAGCAGTTCTTC. Translating it yields CATTGSGGLNEQFF.

With regard to this clonotype: As the CDR3 is not closed by the conserved phenylalanine or tryptophan, this likely results from a read error. The chain couples TRBV4-1 to TRBJ2-1; 8 bases agree with TRBD1. The CDR3 covers 16 residues. Trimming took 1 base from V and 5 from J; bases not matched to a gene: 7. Germline CDR1 is MGHRA and CDR2 is YSYEKL. DNA of the CDR3: TGCGCCAGCAGCCAAGGGAGGGGGACAGGTCACAATGAGCAGTTCGTC. Translated: CASSQGRGTGHNEQFV.

The chain combines TRBV29-1 with TRBJ1-2, with D possibly being TRBD1 (5 bases). CDR1 is SQVTM and CDR2 is ANQGSEA in the germline V gene. The length of the CDR3 is 13 residues. With 8 bases removed from V and 5 bases from J, the gap between germline ends came to 18 bases. Here the CDR3 DNA reads TGCAGCACCTTCAATCGGGGCCTATATGGCTACACCTTC. Translation gives CSTFNRGLYGYTF.

The V call is TRBV20-1, the J call TRBJ2-1, with D perhaps being TRBD1 or TRBD2 (5 bases each). Trimming removed 7 bases from V and 8 bases from J, with 30 bases in between. The CDR3 totals 17 residues. Germline CDR1 and CDR2: DFQATT and SNEGSKA (reference sequence). CDR3 sequence reads: CSVPPGTPGGPTYEQFF. The CDR3 DNA is TGCAGTGTCCCACCCGGGACCCCCGGCGGTCCCACATATGAGCAGTTCTTC.

This chain connects TRBV7-2 to TRBJ2-5; 9 nucleotides match TRBD2. V shed 6 bases and J 2 bases; nucleotides not matched to a gene: 4. Germline CDR1 and CDR2: SGHTA and FQGNSA. CDR3 length equals 14 residues. Here the CDR3 reads CASRKLAGQETQYF. The CDR3 region has the DNA TGTGCCAGCAGAAAGCTAGCGGGACAAGAGACCCAGTACTTC.

The chain employs TRBV6-1 and TRBJ1-4, with D perhaps TRBD1 (5 bases). Germline CDR1 is MNHNS and CDR2 is SASEGT. There are 15 residues in the CDR3. Trimming left V 2 bases short and J 7 bases short, with 14 bases between. The CDR3 DNA follows: TGTGCCAGCAGTGAACCAAGGGGATCGCGTGAAAAACTGTTTTTT. Protein sequence: CASSEPRGSREKLFF.

In its sample, this clonotype was seen many times. V gene TRBV20-1 combines with J gene TRBJ1-5, with unresolved D. V was clipped by 6 bases and J by 6 bases, with 21 bases between them. Germline values: CDR1 DFQATT, CDR2 SNEGSKA (reference sequence). The CDR3 has 15 amino acids. DNA for the CDR3: TGCAGTGCCTCTGTCGGAGGGCGCAAAGGTCAGCCCCAGCATTTT. It translates to CSASVGGRKGQPQHF.

The count of this clonotype is one. As DNA, the CDR3 is TGTGCCAGCAGCCACGCACGGGGGACCCTGCAAGAGACCCAGTACTTC. This encodes CASSHARGTLQETQYF. V is TRBV3-1 and J is TRBJ2-5; D perhaps matches TRBD2 (6 bases). The CDR3 has 16 residues. Looked up from germline, CDR1 is LGHDT and CDR2 is YNNKEL (reference sequence). V lost 3 bases and J 2 bases, leaving 16 bases between the germline ends.

The V call is TRBV5-1, the J call TRBJ2-7; TRBD1 matches at 7 bases. The V gene's germline CDR1 is SGHRS and CDR2 YFSETQ. The CDR3 spans 14 residues. V gave up 4 bases and J gave up 3 bases; unmatched junction bases: 7. CDR3 amino acids: CASSQGVLVYEQYF. The CDR3 coding sequence is TGCGCCAGCAGCCAGGGGGTTTTGGTCTACGAGCAGTACTTC.

On this clonotype: Sequence at one end of the junction differs from germline and may be a read error. J is TRBJ2-2 and V is TRBV7-3; 7 positions agree with TRBD2. Germline V gene lookup returns CDR1 SGHTA and CDR2 FQGTGA. CDR3 size: 17 residues. The CDR3 DNA is TGTGCTAGCAGCCCAACGGTACGGGGAGCGGGGACCGGGGAGCTGTTTTTT. This gives the protein CASSPTVRGAGTGELFF. Full variable domain (remainder filled in from reference TRBV7-3 and TRBJ2-2): GAGVSQTPSNKVTEKGKYVELRCDPISGHTALYWYRQSLGQGPEFLIYFQGTGAADDSGLPNDRFFAVRPEGSVSTLKIQRTERGDSAVYLCASSPTVRGAGTGELFFGEGSRLTVL.

The V call is TRBV12-3 or TRBV12-4, the J call TRBJ2-4; 9 bases are a match to TRBD1. With 3 bases clipped from V and 7 bases from J, the junction kept 4 bases outside the gene matches. The CDR3 consists of 14 residues. CDR3 region: CASSFGTGINIQYF. For the CDR3, the DNA is TGTGCCAGCAGTTTTGGGACAGGGATCAACATTCAGTACTTC.

This clonotype was found many times. The chain couples TRBV4-1 to TRBJ1-2, with TRBD1 as a possible D gene (5 bases). V lost 4 bases and J lost 8, with 17 bases in between. CDR3 length equals 14 residues. Germline CDR1 MGHRA, CDR2 YSYEKL. CDR3 amino acids: CASSPSVGERGYTF. CDR3 coding DNA: TGCGCCAGCAGCCCCTCGGTAGGGGAGAGGGGCTACACCTTC.

This clonotype was detected a few times. This chain uses TRBV3-1 with TRBJ2-1; 8 bases are shared with TRBD1. V dropped 1 base and J dropped 9; count of bases not matched to a gene: 8. This CDR3 region has 15 residues. Germline CDR1 LGHDT, CDR2 YNNKEL (reference sequence). The CDR3 region is CASSQGAQGASEQFF. Written as DNA, the CDR3 is TGTGCCAGCAGCCAAGGGGCCCAGGGGGCAAGTGAGCAGTTCTTC.

The V call is TRBV6-2 or TRBV6-3, the J call TRBJ2-4, with D maybe TRBD2 (6 bases). Judging by the DNA end, TRBJ2-7 fits better; the J call may be wrong. CDR1 and CDR2 from the germline V gene are MNHEY and SVGEGT. The CDR3 has 13 residues. This chain's CDR3 is CASSSGLRAEQYF. The CDR3 bases are TGTGCCAGCAGTAGCGGGCTTAGGGCCGAGCAGTACTTC.

Only a few counts were recorded for this clonotype. This chain uses TRBV20-1 with TRBJ2-1, with TRBD2 identical over 9 bases. CDR1 is DFQATT, CDR2 SNEGSKA, per germline (reference sequence). V shed 6 bases and J 0 bases; nucleotides not matched to a gene: 6. This CDR3 is 15 amino acids long. The CDR3 sequence: CSAPLLAGSYNEQFF. The CDR3 DNA follows: TGCAGTGCCCCTCTACTAGCGGGCTCCTACAATGAGCAGTTCTTC.

This clonotype is a singleton in its sample. This could be a read error, since a much larger clone is one nucleotide away. The J gene is TRBJ1-2, the V gene TRBV6-6, with D possibly TRBD1 on 6 matching bases. V dropped 6 bases and J dropped 4 bases, with 12 bases sitting between them. The CDR3 is 13 amino acids. Per the germline V gene, CDR1 is MNHNY and CDR2 is SVGAGI (reference sequence). The CDR3 DNA reads as TGTGCCAGCAGGATCGAACAGGGCTATGGCTACACCTTC. Translating gives CASRIEQGYGYTF.

The CDR3 spells CAISESNNEQYF. In DNA, the CDR3 is TGTGCCATCAGTGAGTCCAACAATGAGCAGTACTTC. The rearrangement joins TRBV10-3 to TRBJ2-5; no definite D call. Germline assignment: CDR1 ENHRY and CDR2 SYGVKD. This CDR3 spans 12 amino acids. Trimming stripped 0 bases from V and 11 bases from J, with 10 bases between.

The V gene is TRBV6-5, the J gene TRBJ2-5; 8 nucleotides align to TRBD1. The CDR3 consists of 16 residues. V was clipped by 7 bases and J by 4 bases; unmatched bases: 14. Germline assignment: CDR1 MNHEY and CDR2 SVGAGI. CDR3 coding DNA: TGTGCCAGCATTCACCGGGACAGGATAAGTGGAGAGACCCAGTACTTC. This encodes CASIHRDRISGETQYF.

The chain uses TRBV4-1 and TRBJ2-5; D gene ambiguous. CDR1 is MGHRA and CDR2 is YSYEKL in the germline V gene. CDR3 length equals 16 residues. Trimming removed 4 bases from V and 0 bases from J, with 15 bases in between. This CDR3 is CASSPQGLRYQETQYF. The CDR3 bases are TGCGCCAGCAGCCCCCAAGGGCTAAGGTACCAAGAGACCCAGTACTTC.